The rows below give T cell receptor beta chains drawn from one sample of a study of post-analysis software for immune sequencing data. From the PCR reads, TCRdb called clonotypes with MiXCR, one entry per CDR3 protein. The repertoire includes hundreds of thousands of distinct CDR3 sequences, 30% to 45% of them detected once, and 13% sits in the top ten. Sequenced input: blood. The receptors were gathered from a girl aged 10-17 years with multiple sclerosis. The CDR3 runs from the conserved cysteine through the conserved F or W.

V gene,J gene,CDR3 length,CDR3 protein
TRBV27,TRBJ1-2,14,CASRSGTGGAGYTF
TRBV7-9,TRBJ1-1,14,CASTYWGMNTEAFF
TRBV19,TRBJ2-3,14,CASSITGETDTQYF
TRBV12-3/TRBV12-4,TRBJ2-3,16,CASSFMGTSLGDTQYF
TRBV5-1,TRBJ2-7,15,CASSHPGQGVYEQYF
TRBV5-1,TRBJ2-1,17,CASSYAGTSGGMYEQFF
TRBV12-3/TRBV12-4,.,12,CASSLVLHEQYF
TRBV4-1,TRBJ2-5,18,CASSNPGRSGGLRETQYF
TRBV27,TRBJ2-1,12,CASSRSLNEQFF
TRBV12-3/TRBV12-4,TRBJ1-2,14,CASSPGQGAYGYTF
TRBV7-9,TRBJ2-1,12,CASSLERTQSFF
TRBV27,TRBJ2-7,13,CASSWGVAYEQYF
TRBV27,TRBJ1-6,14,CASSFGTGYSPLHF
TRBV6-5,TRBJ2-7,10,CASGGYEQYF
TRBV24-1,TRBJ2-1,17,CATSDPTSGGTYNEQFF
TRBV5-1,TRBJ1-4,15,CASSLEDGRNEKLFF
TRBV29-1,TRBJ2-3,13,CSVGEGPTDTQYF
TRBV20-1,TRBJ1-6,14,CSARAGQGGPPLHF
TRBV20-1,TRBJ2-5,14,CSAASGGAQETQYF
TRBV5-1,TRBJ2-1,16,CASSVLGTGAYNEQFF
TRBV7-9,TRBJ2-7,12,CASSRGRREQYF
TRBV29-1,TRBJ2-3,13,CSVADRVANTQYF
TRBV20-1,TRBJ1-1,13,CSASLDGRTEAFF
TRBV7-3,TRBJ1-1,13,CASSASTGNGAFF
TRBV24-1,TRBJ2-5,14,CATSALGTGETQYF
TRBV20-1,TRBJ2-5,12,CSAGWQQETQYF
TRBV10-3,TRBJ2-5,13,CAISVYQGETQYF
TRBV10-3,TRBJ2-1,15,CAISRDSLSYNEQFF
TRBV20-1,TRBJ2-5,13,CSARERREETQYF
TRBV13,TRBJ2-1,16,CASSPPTSGGYNEQFF
TRBV20-1,TRBJ2-3,13,CSGTSSGTDTQYF
TRBV3-1,TRBJ2-2,16,CASSQEASGVTGELFF
TRBV12-3/TRBV12-4,TRBJ1-1,14,CASSFWGQETEAFF
TRBV3-1,TRBJ2-3,14,CASSLTPASDTQYF
TRBV7-9,TRBJ2-7,16,CASSPQTGHSPYEQYF
TRBV20-1,.,13,CSITGTETYEQYF
TRBV29-1,TRBJ1-1,14,CSAGTGVENTEAFF
TRBV25-1,TRBJ2-6,17,CASSGTGYISGANVLTF
TRBV4-3,TRBJ2-4,18,CASSQDVGTSLAKNIQYF
TRBV7-2,TRBJ2-4,14,CASSLGGTSGIQYF
TRBV27,TRBJ2-7,13,CASSFSAANEQYF
TRBV20-1,TRBJ2-4,13,CSARNRGRYIQYF
TRBV7-2,TRBJ1-5,16,CASSLSGTGGIQPQHF
TRBV15,TRBJ2-7,13,CATSPGYSYEQYF
TRBV7-9,.,14,CASSSPSGGYEQYF